Listed below are T cell receptor beta chains from one sample, sequenced in a study of tumour-infiltrating T cells in Burkitt lymphoma. Clones were read by immunoSEQ multiplex PCR, and TCRdb kept only the in-frame ones, dropping some. The sample holds 3,500 to 4,500 clones, about 86% seen once. Sequencing used tumor tissue. These receptors were taken from a human donor with diffuse large B-cell lymphoma. Some clones in this sample may be carry-over from other donors' samples. The CDR3 runs from the conserved cysteine through the conserved F or W. The order of the fields is J gene, V gene, CDR3 length, clone size, D gene, CDR3 protein, CDR3 DNA. A D gene is named only where the DNA matches it firmly. Clone size is stated in some rows and not others, as once, few, many or a class when expanded.

J gene: TRBJ1-2
V gene: TRBV5-1
CDR3 length: 16
clone size: NA
D gene: TRBD1
CDR3 protein: CASSLAGTGGVYGYTF
CDR3 DNA: TGCGCCAGCAGCTTGGCGGGGACAGGGGGCGTCTATGGCTACACCTTC

J gene: TRBJ1-6
V gene: TRBV4-1
CDR3 length: 15
clone size: NA
D gene: NA
CDR3 protein: CASSQDLEGPSPLHF
CDR3 DNA: TGCGCCAGCAGCCAAGATCTGGAGGGGCCGTCGCCCCTCCACTTT

J gene: TRBJ1-1
V gene: TRBV9
CDR3 length: 14
clone size: NA
D gene: NA
CDR3 protein: CASSVAGGNGEAFF
CDR3 DNA: TGTGCCAGCAGCGTAGCGGGAGGGAACGGCGAAGCTTTCTTT

J gene: TRBJ2-5
V gene: TRBV19
CDR3 length: 13
clone size: few
D gene: NA
CDR3 protein: CASSIDIQETQYF
CDR3 DNA: TGTGCCAGTAGTATCGATATCCAAGAGACCCAGTACTTC

J gene: TRBJ2-1
V gene: TRBV5-6
CDR3 length: 15
clone size: NA
D gene: TRBD2
CDR3 protein: CASSLRRGGTGEQFF
CDR3 DNA: TGTGCCAGCAGCTTGAGGCGGGGGGGCACGGGCGAGCAGTTCTTC

J gene: TRBJ2-2
V gene: TRBV2
CDR3 length: 15
clone size: once
D gene: NA
CDR3 protein: CASAARQGNTGELFF
CDR3 DNA: TGTGCCAGCGCGGCTCGGCAGGGGAACACCGGGGAGCTGTTTTTT

J gene: TRBJ1-5
V gene: TRBV30
CDR3 length: 17
clone size: NA
D gene: TRBD1
CDR3 protein: CAWRPGQGSTSNQPQHF
CDR3 DNA: TGTGCCTGGAGACCGGGACAGGGGTCGACTAGCAATCAGCCCCAGCATTTT

J gene: TRBJ1-2
V gene: TRBV5-8
CDR3 length: 13
clone size: NA
D gene: NA
CDR3 protein: CASSPWQDYGYTF
CDR3 DNA: TGTGCCAGCAGTCCATGGCAGGACTATGGCTACACCTTC

J gene: TRBJ2-3
V gene: TRBV5-1
CDR3 length: 16
clone size: NA
D gene: TRBD2
CDR3 protein: CASSLPGLAATDTQYF
CDR3 DNA: TGCGCCAGCAGCCTGCCGGGACTAGCGGCCACAGATACGCAGTATTTT

J gene: TRBJ2-7
V gene: TRBV15
CDR3 length: 15
clone size: NA
D gene: NA
CDR3 protein: CATSRSWGITDEQYF
CDR3 DNA: TGTGCCACCAGCAGATCCTGGGGAATAACCGACGAGCAGTACTTC

J gene: TRBJ1-2
V gene: TRBV2
CDR3 length: 11
clone size: NA
D gene: NA
CDR3 protein: CASSNGFGYTF
CDR3 DNA: TGTGCCTCCAGTAATGGGTTTGGCTACACCTTC

J gene: TRBJ2-1
V gene: TRBV6-5
CDR3 length: 14
clone size: NA
D gene: NA
CDR3 protein: CASTNGLAQNEQFF
CDR3 DNA: TGTGCCAGCACAAATGGGCTAGCTCAAAATGAGCAGTTCTTC

J gene: TRBJ1-2
V gene: TRBV16
CDR3 length: 16
clone size: NA
D gene: NA
CDR3 protein: CASSQSRAGTNYGYTF
CDR3 DNA: TGTGCCAGCAGCCAATCGAGGGCCGGAACTAACTATGGCTACACCTTC

J gene: TRBJ2-6
V gene: TRBV7-2
CDR3 length: 18
clone size: NA
D gene: TRBD2
CDR3 protein: CASSLGGRGAVGANVLTF
CDR3 DNA: TGTGCCAGCAGCTTGGGGGGGAGGGGAGCTGTGGGGGCCAACGTCCTGACTTTC